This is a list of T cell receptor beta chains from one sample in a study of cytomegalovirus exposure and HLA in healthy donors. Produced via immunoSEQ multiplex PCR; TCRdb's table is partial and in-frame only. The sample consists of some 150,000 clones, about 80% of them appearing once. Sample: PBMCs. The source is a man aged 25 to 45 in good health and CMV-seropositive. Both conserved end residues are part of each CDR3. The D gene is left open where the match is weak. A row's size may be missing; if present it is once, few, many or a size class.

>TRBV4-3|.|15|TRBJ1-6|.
TGCGCCAGCAGCCAAGAAAGGGGATCCAATTCACCCCTCCACTTT
CASSQERGSNSPLHF
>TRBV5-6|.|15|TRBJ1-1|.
TGTGCCAGCAGCCGCAGACGGGATTCTAGTTTGGAAGCTTTCTTT
CASSRRRDSSLEAFF
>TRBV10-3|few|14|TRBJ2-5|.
TGTGCCATCAGTGATAGACAGACGGAGAGTCCCCAGTACTTC
CAISDRQTESPQYF
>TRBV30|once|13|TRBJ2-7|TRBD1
TGTGCCTGGAGCGGGACAGGGGGCGTCGAGCAGTACTTC
CAWSGTGGVEQYF
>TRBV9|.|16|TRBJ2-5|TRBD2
TGTGCCAGCAGCTTACCCTTAGCGGGGGGGCAAGAGACCCAGTACTTC
CASSLPLAGGQETQYF
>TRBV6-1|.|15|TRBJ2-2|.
TGTGCCAGCAGTGTGGAGCGCGTCGACACCGGGGAGCTGTTTTTT
CASSVERVDTGELFF
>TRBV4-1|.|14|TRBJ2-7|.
TGCGCCAGCAGCCACCGGGACACTGGGGACGAGCAGTACTTC
CASSHRDTGDEQYF
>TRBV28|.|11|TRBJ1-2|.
TGTGCCAGCAGGCGCGGATTTGGCTACACCTTC
CASRRGFGYTF
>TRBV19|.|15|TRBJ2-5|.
TGTGCCAGTATCCCCCCGGCCCCAGCGGAGGAGACCCAGTACTTC
CASIPPAPAEETQYF
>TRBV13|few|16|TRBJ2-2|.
TGTGCCAGCAGCTTACCAGTGAGCGCGAACACCGGGGAGCTGTTTTTT
CASSLPVSANTGELFF
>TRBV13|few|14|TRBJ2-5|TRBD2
TGTGCCAGCAGCTCCTGGACTAGGGCAGAGACCCAGTACTTC
CASSSWTRAETQYF
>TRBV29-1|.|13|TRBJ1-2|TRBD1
TGCAGCGTCCTAGGGACAGATTACACGGGCTACACCTTC
CSVLGTDYTGYTF
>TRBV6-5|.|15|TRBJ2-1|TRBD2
TGTGCCAGCAGTTTCACTAGCGCCCATTACAATGAGCAGTTCTTC
CASSFTSAHYNEQFF
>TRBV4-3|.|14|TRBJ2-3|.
TGCGCCAGCAGCCAAGATCGGGGAACAGATACGCAGTATTTT
CASSQDRGTDTQYF
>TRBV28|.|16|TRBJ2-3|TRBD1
TGTGCCAGCAGGGAGGGACAGGGGGCGGGCACAGATACGCAGTATTTT
CASREGQGAGTDTQYF
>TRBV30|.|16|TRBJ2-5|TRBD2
TGTGCCTGGAGCGCCGGGACTAGCGGGGGGAGAGAGACCCAGTACTTC
CAWSAGTSGGRETQYF
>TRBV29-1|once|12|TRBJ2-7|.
TGCAGCGTCGCCCCCAGGGGGGACGAGCAGTACTTC
CSVAPRGDEQYF
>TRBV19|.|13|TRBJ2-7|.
TGTGCCAGTAGTATAGTCGGCGGCTACGAGCAGTACTTC
CASSIVGGYEQYF
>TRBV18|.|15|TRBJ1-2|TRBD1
TGTGCCAGCTCCCCGGGGACAGGGATATTCTATGGCTACACCTTC
CASSPGTGIFYGYTF
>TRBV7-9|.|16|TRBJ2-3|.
TGTGCCAGCAGCCCTGAGAGGACTGCTAGCACAGATACGCAGTATTTT
CASSPERTASTDTQYF
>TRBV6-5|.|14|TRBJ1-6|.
TGTGCCAGCAGTTACACTTACGAAAATTCACCCCTCCACTTT
CASSYTYENSPLHF
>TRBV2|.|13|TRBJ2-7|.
TGTGCCAGCAGTGACTGGAGCTCCTACGAGCAGTACTTC
CASSDWSSYEQYF
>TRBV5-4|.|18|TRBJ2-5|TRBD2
TGTGCCAGCAGCTTGGCCTCGGGGAGCGGGGGGCTACAAGAGACCCAGTACTTC
CASSLASGSGGLQETQYF
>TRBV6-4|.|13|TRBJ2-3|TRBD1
TGTGCCAGCAGTTTACAGGGGGAAGATACGCAGTATTTT
CASSLQGEDTQYF
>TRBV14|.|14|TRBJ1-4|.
TGTGCCAGCAGCCCGGGACTCTTGGGGGAAAAACTGTTTTTT
CASSPGLLGEKLFF
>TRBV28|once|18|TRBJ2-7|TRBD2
TGTGCCAGCACCCTAACTCGCGGGGGGCGCAGTCCCTCCTACGAGCAGTACTTC
CASTLTRGGRSPSYEQYF
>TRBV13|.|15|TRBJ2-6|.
TGTGCCAGCAGCCATACAGGGACTGGGGCCAACGTCCTGACTTTC
CASSHTGTGANVLTF
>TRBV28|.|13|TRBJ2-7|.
TGTGCCAGCAGTTTTGAACAGTACCGGGAGCAGTACTTC
CASSFEQYREQYF
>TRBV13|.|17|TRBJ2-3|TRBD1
TGTGCCAGCAGCTCCGGGACAGCGCGTCTTAGCACAGATACGCAGTATTTT
CASSSGTARLSTDTQYF
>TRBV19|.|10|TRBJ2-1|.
TGTGCCAGTAGTGCGGCGGAGCAGTTCTTC
CASSAAEQFF
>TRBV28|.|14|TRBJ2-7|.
TGTGCCAGCAGTTCCGGAGGGAGCTCCTACGAGCAGTACTTC
CASSSGGSSYEQYF
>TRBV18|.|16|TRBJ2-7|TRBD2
TGTGCCAGCTCACCACTAGCGGGGTCACAGGTCTACGAGCAGTACTTC
CASSPLAGSQVYEQYF
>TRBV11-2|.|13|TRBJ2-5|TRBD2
TGTGCCAGCAGCTTTCGGACTAGCGAGACCCAGTACTTC
CASSFRTSETQYF
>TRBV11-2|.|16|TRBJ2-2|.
TGTGCCAGCAGCCGTCGGGACACCGAGAACACCGGGGAGCTGTTTTTT
CASSRRDTENTGELFF
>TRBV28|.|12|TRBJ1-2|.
TGTGCCAGCAGTACCACAGGGTTCGGCTACACCTTC
CASSTTGFGYTF
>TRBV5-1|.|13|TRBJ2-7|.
TGCGCCAGCAGCTTAGGGGTAGGGTCCGAGCAGTACTTC
CASSLGVGSEQYF
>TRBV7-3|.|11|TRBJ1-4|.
TGTGCCAGCAGCTATACAGGGTTACTTTTTTTT
CASSYTGLLFF
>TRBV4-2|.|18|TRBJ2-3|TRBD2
TGTGCCAGCAGCCAAAAACAAACTAGCGGGGGGATCACAGATACGCAGTATTTT
CASSQKQTSGGITDTQYF
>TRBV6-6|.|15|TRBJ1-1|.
TGTGCCAGCAGTCATGGAGATACGGGGAACACTGAAGCTTTCTTT
CASSHGDTGNTEAFF
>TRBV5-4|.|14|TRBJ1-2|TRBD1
TGTGCCAGCAGCTCGGTCTGGACAGGGAATGGCTACACCTTC
CASSSVWTGNGYTF
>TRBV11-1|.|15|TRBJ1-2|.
TGTGCCAGCAGCCCGCGGGACGGATTTAACTATGGCTACACCTTC
CASSPRDGFNYGYTF
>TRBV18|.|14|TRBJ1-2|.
TGTGCCAGCTCCCTCGTGGTAGGGGACTATGGCTACACCTTC
CASSLVVGDYGYTF
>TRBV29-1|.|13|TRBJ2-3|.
TGCAGCGTCACGGAGGCTAGCACAGATACGCAGTATTTT
CSVTEASTDTQYF
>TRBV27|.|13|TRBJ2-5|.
TGTGCCAGCAGTTTATCCAGGGCAGAGACCCAGTACTTC
CASSLSRAETQYF
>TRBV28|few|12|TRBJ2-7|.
TGTGCCAGCAGTTTATGGAGGTCCGAGCAGTACTTC
CASSLWRSEQYF
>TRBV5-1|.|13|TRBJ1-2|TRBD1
TGCGCCAGCAGCGTTTCCGGGACAGTCGGCTACACCTTC
CASSVSGTVGYTF
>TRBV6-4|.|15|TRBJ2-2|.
TGTGCCAGCAGCCCCCTCGGAGGGAGCCCCGGGGAGCTGTTTTTT
CASSPLGGSPGELFF
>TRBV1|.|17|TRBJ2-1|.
TGCACCAGCAGCCAAGACACGATGGGGACAGGGTCCAATGAGCAGTTCTTC
CTSSQDTMGTGSNEQFF
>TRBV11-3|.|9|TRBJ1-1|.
TGTGCCAGCACCCGCCGGGCTTTCTTT
CASTRRAFF
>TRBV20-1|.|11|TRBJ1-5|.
TGCAGTGCAGGGGTGGGTCAGCCCCAGCATTTT
CSAGVGQPQHF
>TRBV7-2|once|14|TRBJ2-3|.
TGTGCCAGCAGCTTAGGCGGGTTCACAGATACGCAGTATTTT
CASSLGGFTDTQYF
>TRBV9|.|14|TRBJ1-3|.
TGTGCCAGCAGCCCTGGGGAGGGGAGAAACACCATATATTTT
CASSPGEGRNTIYF
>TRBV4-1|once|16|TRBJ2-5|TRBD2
TGCGCCAGCAGCCAAATAGCGGGGGCGCACCAAGAGACCCAGTACTTC
CASSQIAGAHQETQYF
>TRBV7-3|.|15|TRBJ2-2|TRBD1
TGTGCCAGCAGCTCGGGACAGGGCTCAACCGGGGAGCTGTTTTTT
CASSSGQGSTGELFF
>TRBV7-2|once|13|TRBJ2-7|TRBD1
TGTGCCAGCAGCCTTGACAGGGCAGCCGAGCAGTACTTC
CASSLDRAAEQYF
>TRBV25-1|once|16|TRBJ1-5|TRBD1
TGTGCCAGCAGTGAATCGAAGACAGGGGAGAATCAGCCCCAGCATTTT
CASSESKTGENQPQHF
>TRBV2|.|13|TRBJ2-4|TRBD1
TGTGCCAGCAGCCCCTCGACAGGGGACATTCAGTACTTC
CASSPSTGDIQYF